The 29 T cell receptor beta chains in this list originate from one sample, sequenced in a study of blood T cell repertoires in COVID-19. TCRdb's copy holds only in-frame clones and misses some; the assay was immunoSEQ multiplex PCR. The profile shows 250,000 or so clones, roughly 87% of them singletons. Sample: peripheral blood. Receptors were obtained from a woman aged 40 to 49 who had recovered from COVID-19.

CDR3 nucleotide sequence: TGCGCCAGCAGCCAAGAAAGCCGTGATCGGCAGTATTTT. Protein product: CASSQESRDRQYF. This rearrangement joins TRBV4-1 to TRBJ2-3; D gene ambiguous. The CDR3 has 13 amino acids. The V and J ends lost 0 bases and 11 bases respectively, with 12 bases between them. Germline V gene lookup returns CDR1 MGHRA and CDR2 YSYEKL.

CDR3 nucleotides: TGTGCCACCCCCTCCTCCTACAATGAGCAGTTCTTC. This sequence encodes CATPSSYNEQFF. The chain joins TRBV24-1 to TRBJ2-1; D not resolved. CDR3 size: 12 residues. V lost 9 bases to trimming and J lost 0 bases, with 5 bases between them. The germline V gene encodes CDR1 KGHDR and CDR2 SFDVKD.

The chain couples TRBV5-5 to TRBJ2-7; no clear D gene. The CDR3 runs to 13 residues. From germline, CDR1 is SGHKS and CDR2 YYEKEE (reference sequence). The V gene lost 2 bases and the J gene lost 1 base, with 7 bases spanning the gap. The CDR3 DNA reads as TGTGCCAGCAGCTTCGGTCGGTCCTACGAGCAGTACTTC. Translating gives CASSFGRSYEQYF.

This clone was seen only once. J is TRBJ2-2 and V is TRBV7-2; 8 bases match TRBD2. Germline V gene lookup returns CDR1 SGHTA and CDR2 FQGNSA. V lost 3 bases, J lost 8 bases, and 11 bases stayed unmatched. This CDR3 comprises 16 residues. CDR3 bases: TGTGCCAGCAGCTTGTACGGGGGGGCTTTAGAAGGGGAGCTGTTTTTT. Translated, it gives CASSLYGGALEGELFF.

V usage is TRBV15 and J usage is TRBJ2-5; TRBD1 is a possible D gene (6 bases). Per the germline V gene, CDR1 is LNHNV and CDR2 is YYDKDF (reference sequence). V lost 4 bases, J lost 2 bases, and 11 bases lay in between. This CDR3 has 14 residues. In DNA, the CDR3 is TGTGCCACCAGCACCGGACAGAGACAAGAGACCCAGTACTTC. Translating gives CATSTGQRQETQYF.

The chain employs TRBV7-9 and TRBJ2-2; TRBD2 matches at 11 bases. This CDR3 is 18 amino acids long. Trimming took 5 bases from V and 0 from J; bases not matched to a gene: 8. Germline V gives CDR1 SEHNR, CDR2 FQNEAQ (reference sequence). DNA for the CDR3: TGTGCCAGCAGCCCCGGAGAGGGACTAGCGGCGAACACCGGGGAGCTGTTTTTT. It encodes CASSPGEGLAANTGELFF.

This chain uses TRBV20-1 with TRBJ2-1; TRBD2 matches 8 bases. CDR1 DFQATT and CDR2 SNEGSKA come from the germline V gene (reference sequence). Trimming at V came to 3 bases and at J to 7 bases, leaving 5 bases not matched to a gene. The CDR3 has 13 residues. The CDR3 DNA is TGCAGTGCTAGTGGGCGGGGGGTGAATGAGCAGTTCTTC. Translating gives CSASGRGVNEQFF.

This clone was recorded only once. The chain combines TRBV29-1 with TRBJ2-1; 7 bases map to TRBD1. This CDR3 is 15 amino acids long. Germline V gene data show CDR1 as SQVTM and CDR2 as ANQGSEA. J gave up 0 bases and V 1 base, and 3 bases lay outside the gene matches. The CDR3 DNA sequence: TGCAGCGTTGAAGGATCAGGGGGCTCCTACAATGAGCAGTTCTTC. Its protein is CSVEGSGGSYNEQFF.

This clone was seen a few times. The rearrangement joins TRBV7-8 to TRBJ2-1; TRBD2 matches at 9 bases. This CDR3 comprises 16 residues. Germline assignment: CDR1 SGHVS and CDR2 FQNEAQ. With 4 bases clipped from V and 3 bases from J, the junction kept 7 bases outside the gene matches. CDR3: CASSSLAGVGYNEQFF. CDR3 DNA sequence: TGTGCCAGCAGCTCCTTAGCGGGAGTGGGCTACAATGAGCAGTTCTTC.

CDR3 sequence: CASKRQNNEQFF. In DNA form, the CDR3 reads TGTGCCAGTAAACGTCAGAACAATGAGCAGTTCTTC. The chain couples TRBV19 to TRBJ2-1; D is unresolved. The germline CDR1 and CDR2 sequences are LNHDA and SQIVND (reference sequence). Trimming pared 7 bases from V and 5 bases from J, leaving 9 bases between. The CDR3 covers 12 residues.

The J gene is TRBJ2-7, the V gene TRBV11-2; a possible D gene is TRBD1 (6 bases). V was shortened by 4 bases and J by 7 bases, with 23 bases between the two germline ends. Germline assignment: CDR1 SGHAT and CDR2 FQNNGV. This CDR3 contains 16 residues. In DNA, the CDR3 is TGTGCCAGCAGCTCCCACGGGGTGGGGACACTTCTGGAGCAGTACTTC. This codes for CASSSHGVGTLLEQYF. The variable domain in full, completed from reference TRBV11-2 and TRBJ2-7, reads EAGVAQSPRYKIIEKRQSVAFWCNPISGHATLYWYQQILGQGPKLLIQFQNNGVVDDSQLPKDRFSAERLKGVDSTLKIQPAKLEDSAVYLCASSSHGVGTLLEQYFGPGTRLTVT.

The chain has TRBV5-4 and TRBJ2-7, with 8 bases aligning to TRBD1. This CDR3 has 13 residues. V lost 4 bases, J lost 5 bases, and 5 bases stayed unmatched. The germline gives CDR1 SGHNT, CDR2 YYREEE (reference sequence). CDR3 region: CASSLAGGDEQYF. CDR3 coding DNA: TGTGCCAGCAGCCTGGCAGGGGGCGACGAGCAGTACTTC.

This clone was seen just once. The gene calls are TRBV27 and TRBJ1-5; D ambiguous. Germline V gene data show CDR1 as MNHEY and CDR2 as SMNVEV (reference sequence). The CDR3 consists of 12 residues. The CDR3 spells CPNSVGNQPQHF. CDR3 coding DNA: TGTCCCAACTCGGTAGGCAATCAGCCCCAGCATTTT.

This clone was found once. The rearrangement joins TRBV6-5 to TRBJ1-2; D is possibly TRBD1 (6 bases). Trimming pared 7 bases from V and 8 bases from J, leaving 20 bases between. Germline V gene data show CDR1 as MNHEY and CDR2 as SVGAGI. This CDR3 has 14 amino acids. In DNA form, the CDR3 reads TGTGCCAGCACCACAGGGAAGACGCGGTGGGGCTACACCTTC. Translating gives CASTTGKTRWGYTF.

The CDR3 region has the DNA TGTGCCAGCAGTGTCCCAGGACAGGGGGCTCGAAAGAACACCGGGGAGCTGTTTTTT. Its protein product is CASSVPGQGARKNTGELFF. The chain employs TRBV2 and TRBJ2-2, with 11 bases fitting TRBD1. Germline V gene lookup returns CDR1 SNHLY and CDR2 FYNNEI. CDR3 length: 19 residues. V lost 4 bases and J lost 1; bases outside the gene matches: 11.

The rearrangement links TRBV27 to TRBJ2-6, with 7 bases lining up with TRBD1. The CDR3 is 18 amino acids. Germline assignment: CDR1 MNHEY and CDR2 SMNVEV (reference sequence). V gave up 6 bases and J gave up 0 bases; unmatched junction bases: 11. As DNA, the CDR3 is TGTGCCAGCAGCTTAAGGGCCACAGGGGTCTCTGGGGCCAACGTCCTGACTTTC. It translates to CASSLRATGVSGANVLTF. Drawing the rest from reference TRBV27 and TRBJ2-6, the complete variable domain is EAQVTQNPRYLITVTGKKLTVTCSQNMNHEYMSWYRQDPGLGLRQIYYSMNVEVTDKGDVPEGYKVSRKEKRNFPLILESPSPNQTSLYFCASSLRATGVSGANVLTFGAGSRLTVL.

The chain employs TRBV11-2 and TRBJ2-3, with 8 bases matching TRBD2. The CDR3 length is 16 residues. The germline V gene encodes CDR1 SGHAT and CDR2 FQNNGV. V gave up 5 bases and J gave up 5 bases; unmatched junction bases: 12. The chain's CDR3 is CASSPILKAGVDTQYF. The CDR3 DNA is TGTGCCAGCAGCCCGATTTTGAAAGCGGGAGTAGATACGCAGTATTTT.

There are a few counts of this clone. The chain employs TRBV3-1 (or the pseudogene TRBV3-2) and TRBJ2-5, with no clear D. V was pared by 2 bases and J by 5 bases, with 9 bases between. This CDR3 contains 13 residues. Germline CDR1 reads LGHDT; CDR2 reads YNNKEL (reference sequence). CDR3 sequence reads: CASSQQSVETQYF. In nucleotides, the CDR3 is TGTGCCAGCAGCCAACAAAGCGTGGAGACCCAGTACTTC.

A single count supports this clone. The CDR3 sequence is CASSLPGTGQSPLHF. CDR3 nucleotides: TGTGCCAGCAGCTTGCCCGGGACAGGGCAATCACCCCTCCACTTT. The rearrangement uses TRBV5-4 and TRBJ1-6; 9 bases are a match to TRBD1. V was pared by 1 base and J by 10 bases, with 6 bases of the junction left unmatched. CDR1 is SGHNT, CDR2 YYREEE, per germline (reference sequence). CDR3 size: 15 residues.

The CDR3 region is CASIVRGGSYNEQFF. The CDR3 DNA reads as TGTGCCAGCATTGTGCGAGGGGGCTCCTACAATGAGCAGTTCTTC. This rearrangement joins TRBV21-1 to TRBJ2-1; the D call TRBD1 from the table was never checked on the DNA. TRBV21-1 is recorded as a pseudogene. The CDR3 runs 15 residues.

The V and J genes are TRBV15 and TRBJ2-5; 12 bases are a match to TRBD1. V shed 5 bases, J shed 7 bases, and the junction held 5 bases outside the gene matches. Germline lookup yields CDR1 LNHNV and CDR2 YYDKDF (reference sequence). The CDR3 consists of 14 residues. CDR3: CATSGTGGAGTQYF. The CDR3 DNA reads as TGTGCCACCAGCGGGACAGGGGGCGCGGGGACCCAGTACTTC.

This sequence joins TRBV27 and TRBJ1-1; the D gene is possibly TRBD1 (6 bases). Germline values: CDR1 MNHEY, CDR2 SMNVEV (reference sequence). Trimming removed 7 bases at V and 1 base at J, with 13 bases between. The CDR3 is 14 residues long. For the CDR3, the DNA is TGTGCCAGCAAAATTTTGACAGGGAACACTGAAGCTTTCTTT. Protein product: CASKILTGNTEAFF.

This clone was seen just once. The rearrangement uses TRBV10-1 and TRBJ2-5, with 7 positions matching TRBD1. The junction had 7 bases not matched to a gene; V was cut back by 5 bases and J by 4 bases. This CDR3 has 14 residues. Germline V gives CDR1 WNHNN, CDR2 SYGVQD (reference sequence). CDR3 sequence (DNA): TGCGCCAGCAGTACCCGGGACAGAGTAGAGACCCAGTACTTC. Its protein is CASSTRDRVETQYF.

V and J are TRBV28 and TRBJ2-7; 10 bases are shared with TRBD2. After removal of 2 bases from V and 2 bases from J, the junction contained 0 bases not matched to a gene. Germline V gene sequence: CDR1 MDHEN, CDR2 SYDVKM. The CDR3 consists of 14 residues. The CDR3 is CASSLLAGAYEQYF. In nucleotides, the CDR3 is TGTGCCAGCAGTTTACTAGCGGGGGCCTACGAGCAGTACTTC. Full variable domain (rest looked up from reference TRBV28 and TRBJ2-7): DVKVTQSSRYLVKRTGEKVFLECVQDMDHENMFWYRQDPGLGLRLIYFSYDVKMKEKGDIPEGYSVSREKKERFSLILESASTNQTSMYLCASSLLAGAYEQYFGPGTRLTVT.

The V gene is TRBV5-1, the J gene TRBJ2-1; D gene uncertain. V lost 0 bases, J lost 0 bases, and 10 bases lay in between. CDR1 is SGHRS, CDR2 YFSETQ, per germline. The CDR3 has 16 residues. CDR3 coding DNA: TGCGCCAGCAGCTTGGGATGGTCCGGCTCCTACAATGAGCAGTTCTTC. Protein product: CASSLGWSGSYNEQFF.

This chain connects TRBV9 to TRBJ1-2; weak D call: TRBD1 (6 bases). Germline V gene lookup returns CDR1 SGDLS and CDR2 YYNGEE. V was shortened by 3 bases and J by 0 bases, with 12 bases between the two germline ends. The CDR3 has 15 amino acids. The CDR3 is CASSAGTTSNYGYTF. The CDR3 nucleotides are TGTGCCAGCAGCGCCGGGACAACTTCTAACTATGGCTACACCTTC.

This chain links TRBV5-1 with TRBJ2-7; D is unclear. With 0 bases removed from V and 3 bases from J, the gap between germline ends came to 7 bases. Germline CDR1 SGHRS, CDR2 YFSETQ. This CDR3 contains 13 residues. CDR3 bases: TGCGCCAGCAGCTTGGGACACCGCTACGAGCAGTACTTC. Translation: CASSLGHRYEQYF.

The chain joins TRBV6-1 to TRBJ2-1, with TRBD2 matching over 10 bases. Germline V lookup: CDR1 MNHNS, CDR2 SASEGT. V was pared by 4 bases and J by 1 base, with 4 bases of the junction left unmatched. CDR3 length: 16 residues. This chain's CDR3 is CASSALAGGSYNEQFF. The CDR3 bases are TGTGCCAGCAGTGCGTTAGCGGGAGGATCCTACAATGAGCAGTTCTTC.

The V call is TRBV20-1, the J call TRBJ1-6; D is perhaps TRBD1 (5 bases). The CDR3 has 15 amino acids. Trimming cost V 3 bases and J 2 bases, with 11 bases left between them. The germline V gene has CDR1 DFQATT and CDR2 SNEGSKA (reference sequence). The CDR3 region is CSASSGGTYNSPLHF. The CDR3 DNA is TGCAGTGCTAGTTCGGGGGGGACCTATAATTCACCCCTCCACTTT.